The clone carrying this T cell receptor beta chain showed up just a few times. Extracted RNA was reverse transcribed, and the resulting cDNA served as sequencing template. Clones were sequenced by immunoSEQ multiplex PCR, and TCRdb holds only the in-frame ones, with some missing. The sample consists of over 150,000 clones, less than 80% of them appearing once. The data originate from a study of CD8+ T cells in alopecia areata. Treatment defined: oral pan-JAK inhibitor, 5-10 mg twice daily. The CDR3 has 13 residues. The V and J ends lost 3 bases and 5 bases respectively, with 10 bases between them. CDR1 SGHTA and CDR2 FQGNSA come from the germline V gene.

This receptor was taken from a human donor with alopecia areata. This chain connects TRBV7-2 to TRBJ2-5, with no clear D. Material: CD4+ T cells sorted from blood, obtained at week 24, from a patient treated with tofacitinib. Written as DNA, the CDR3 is TGTGCCAGCAGCTTTGGAAGTACGGAGACCCAGTACTTC. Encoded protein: CASSFGSTETQYF.